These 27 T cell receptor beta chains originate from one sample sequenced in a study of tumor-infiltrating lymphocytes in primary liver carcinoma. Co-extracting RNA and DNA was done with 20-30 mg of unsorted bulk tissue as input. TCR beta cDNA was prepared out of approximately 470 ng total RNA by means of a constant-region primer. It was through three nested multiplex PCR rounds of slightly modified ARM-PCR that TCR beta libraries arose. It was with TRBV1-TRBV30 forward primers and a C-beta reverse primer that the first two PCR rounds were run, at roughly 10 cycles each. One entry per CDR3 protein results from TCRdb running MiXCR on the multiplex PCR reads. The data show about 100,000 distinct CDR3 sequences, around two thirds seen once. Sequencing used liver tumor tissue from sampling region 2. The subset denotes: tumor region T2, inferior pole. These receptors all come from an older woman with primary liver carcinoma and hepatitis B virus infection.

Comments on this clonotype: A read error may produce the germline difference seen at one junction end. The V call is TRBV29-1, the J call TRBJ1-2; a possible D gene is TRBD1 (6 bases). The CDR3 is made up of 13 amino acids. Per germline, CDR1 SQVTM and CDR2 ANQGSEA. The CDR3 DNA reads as TGCAGCGTTGAAGGACAGGAGTTCTATGGATACACCTTC. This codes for CSVEGQEFYGYTF.

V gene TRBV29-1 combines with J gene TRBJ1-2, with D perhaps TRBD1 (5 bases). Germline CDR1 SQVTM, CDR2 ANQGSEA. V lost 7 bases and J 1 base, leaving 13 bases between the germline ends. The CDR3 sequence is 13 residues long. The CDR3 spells CSAGRGNNYGYTF. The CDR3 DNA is TGCAGCGCGGGACGGGGAAATAACTATGGCTACACCTTC.

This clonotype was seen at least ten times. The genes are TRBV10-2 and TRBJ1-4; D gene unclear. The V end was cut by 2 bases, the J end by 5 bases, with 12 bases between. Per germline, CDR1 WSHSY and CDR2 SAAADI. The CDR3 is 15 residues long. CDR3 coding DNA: TGCGCCAGCAGTGAGCCCGGGGTCATGAATGAAAAACTGTTTTTT. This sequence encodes CASSEPGVMNEKLFF.

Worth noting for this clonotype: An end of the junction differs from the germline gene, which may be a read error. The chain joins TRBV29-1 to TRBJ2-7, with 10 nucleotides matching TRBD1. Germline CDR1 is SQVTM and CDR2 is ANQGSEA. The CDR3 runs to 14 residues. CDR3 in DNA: TGCAGCGTTGACTCGACAGGGGGCCCCTACAAGCAGTACTTC. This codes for CSVDSTGGPYKQYF.

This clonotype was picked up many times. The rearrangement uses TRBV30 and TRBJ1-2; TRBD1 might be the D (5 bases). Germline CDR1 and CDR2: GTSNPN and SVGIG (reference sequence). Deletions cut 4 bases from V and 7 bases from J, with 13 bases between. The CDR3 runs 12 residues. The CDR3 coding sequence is TGTGCCTGGATTAGAAGGGGCGGTGGCTACACCTTC. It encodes CAWIRRGGGYTF.

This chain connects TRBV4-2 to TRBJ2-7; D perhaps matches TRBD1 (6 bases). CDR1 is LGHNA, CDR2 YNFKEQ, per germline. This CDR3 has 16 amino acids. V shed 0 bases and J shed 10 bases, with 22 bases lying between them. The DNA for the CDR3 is TGTGCCAGCAGCCAAGATGGAGGACAGAAGCTCTCCGGACAGTACTTC. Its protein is CASSQDGGQKLSGQYF.

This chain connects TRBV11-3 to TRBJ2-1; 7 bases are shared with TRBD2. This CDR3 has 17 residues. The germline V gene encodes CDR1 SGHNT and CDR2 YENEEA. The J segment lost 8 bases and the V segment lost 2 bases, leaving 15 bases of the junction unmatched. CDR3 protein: CASSLSRGECCVDEQFF. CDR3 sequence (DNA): TGTGCCAGCAGCTTAAGTCGGGGGGAGTGCTGTGTCGATGAGCAGTTCTTC.

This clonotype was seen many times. CDR3 loop: CASSYSQGQRSTNEQFF. Written as DNA, the CDR3 is TGTGCCAGCAGTTACTCGCAGGGGCAGAGGAGTACGAATGAGCAGTTCTTC. The V and J genes are TRBV6-5 and TRBJ2-1, with D possibly TRBD1 on 6 matching bases. Trimming took 0 bases from V and 7 from J, leaving 19 bases between them. Per germline, CDR1 MNHEY and CDR2 SVGAGI. The CDR3 sequence is 17 residues long.

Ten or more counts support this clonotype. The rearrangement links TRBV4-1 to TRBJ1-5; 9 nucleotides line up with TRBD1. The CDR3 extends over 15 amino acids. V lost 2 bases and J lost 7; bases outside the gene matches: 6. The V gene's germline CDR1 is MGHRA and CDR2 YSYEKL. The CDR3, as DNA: TGCGCCAGCAGCCAATCCTGGGGACAGGGACAGCCCCAGCATTTT. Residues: CASSQSWGQGQPQHF.

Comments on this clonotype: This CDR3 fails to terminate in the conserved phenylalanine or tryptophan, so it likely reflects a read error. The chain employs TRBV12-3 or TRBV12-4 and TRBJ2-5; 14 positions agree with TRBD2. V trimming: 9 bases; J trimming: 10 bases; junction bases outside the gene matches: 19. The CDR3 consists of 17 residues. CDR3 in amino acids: CASRRLAGGPRIEDQYL. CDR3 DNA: TGTGCCAGTAGAAGACTAGCGGGAGGGCCAAGAATAGAAGACCAGTACTTA.

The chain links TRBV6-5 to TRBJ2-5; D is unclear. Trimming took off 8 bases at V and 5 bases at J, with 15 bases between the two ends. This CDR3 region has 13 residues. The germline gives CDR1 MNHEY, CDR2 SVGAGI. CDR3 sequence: CASCTTVGETQYF. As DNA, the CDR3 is TGTGCCAGCTGCACCACGGTGGGGGAGACCCAGTACTTC.

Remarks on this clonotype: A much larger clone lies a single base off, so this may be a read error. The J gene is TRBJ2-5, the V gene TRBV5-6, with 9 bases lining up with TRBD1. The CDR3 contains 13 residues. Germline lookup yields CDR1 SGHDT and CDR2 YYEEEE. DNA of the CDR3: TGTGCCAGCAGCTGGGACAGGGCAGAGATCCAGTACTTC. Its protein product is CASSWDRAEIQYF.

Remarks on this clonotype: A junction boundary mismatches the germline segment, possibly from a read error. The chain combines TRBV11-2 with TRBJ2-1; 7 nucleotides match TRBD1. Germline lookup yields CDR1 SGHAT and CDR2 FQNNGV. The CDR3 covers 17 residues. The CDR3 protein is CVSSLRPGQSLYNEQFF. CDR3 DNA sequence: TGTGTCAGCAGCTTACGACCGGGACAGAGTTTATACAATGAGCAGTTCTTC.

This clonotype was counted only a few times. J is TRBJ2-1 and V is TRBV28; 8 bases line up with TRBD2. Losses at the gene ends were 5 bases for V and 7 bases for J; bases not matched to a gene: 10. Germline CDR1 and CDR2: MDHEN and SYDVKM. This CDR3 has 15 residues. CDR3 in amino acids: CASSGMAGGRNEQFF. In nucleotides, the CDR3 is TGTGCCAGCAGTGGGATGGCGGGAGGCAGGAATGAGCAGTTCTTC.

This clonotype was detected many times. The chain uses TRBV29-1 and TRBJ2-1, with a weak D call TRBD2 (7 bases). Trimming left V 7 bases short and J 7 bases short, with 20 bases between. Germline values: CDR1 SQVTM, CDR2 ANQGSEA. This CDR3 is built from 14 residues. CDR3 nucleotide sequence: TGCAGCGCAATCCATCGGGGGGCACTTAATGAGCAGTTCTTC. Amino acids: CSAIHRGALNEQFF.

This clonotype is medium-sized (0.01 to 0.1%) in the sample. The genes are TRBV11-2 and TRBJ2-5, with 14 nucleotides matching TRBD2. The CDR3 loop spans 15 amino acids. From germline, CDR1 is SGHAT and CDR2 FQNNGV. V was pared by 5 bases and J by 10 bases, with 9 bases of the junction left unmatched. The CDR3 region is CASSASGTSGGNQYF. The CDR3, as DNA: TGTGCCAGCAGCGCATCCGGGACTAGCGGGGGAAACCAGTACTTC. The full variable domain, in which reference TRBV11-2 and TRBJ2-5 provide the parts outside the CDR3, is EAGVAQSPRYKIIEKRQSVAFWCNPISGHATLYWYQQILGQGPKLLIQFQNNGVVDDSQLPKDRFSAERLKGVDSTLKIQPAKLEDSAVYLCASSASGTSGGNQYFGPGTRLLVL.

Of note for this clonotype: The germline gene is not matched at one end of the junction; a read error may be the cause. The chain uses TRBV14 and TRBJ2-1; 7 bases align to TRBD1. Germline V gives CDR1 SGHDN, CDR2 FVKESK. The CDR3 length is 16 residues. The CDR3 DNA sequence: TGTGTCAGCAGCCTTCTCAGGGGGTTAACAGGCAATGAGCAGTTCTTC. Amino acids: CVSSLLRGLTGNEQFF.

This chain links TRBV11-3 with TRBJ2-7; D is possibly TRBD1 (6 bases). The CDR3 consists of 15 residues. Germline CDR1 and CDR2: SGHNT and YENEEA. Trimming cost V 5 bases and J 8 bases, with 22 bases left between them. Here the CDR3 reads CASSPGTRGNCKQYF. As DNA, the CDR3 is TGTGCCAGCAGCCCCGGGACACGGGGCAACTGCAAGCAGTACTTC.

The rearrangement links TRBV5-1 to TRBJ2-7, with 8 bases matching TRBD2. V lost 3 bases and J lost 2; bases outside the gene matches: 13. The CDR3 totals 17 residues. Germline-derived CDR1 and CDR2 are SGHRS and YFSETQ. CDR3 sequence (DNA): TGCGCCAGCAGCTCCGCATTTGGTAGCGGGGACCCCTACGAGCAGTACTTC. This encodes CASSSAFGSGDPYEQYF. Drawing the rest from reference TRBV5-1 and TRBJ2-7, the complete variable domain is KAGVTQTPRYLIKTRGQQVTLSCSPISGHRSVSWYQQTPGQGLQFLFEYFSETQRNKGNFPGRFSGRQFSNSRSEMNVSTLELGDSALYLCASSSAFGSGDPYEQYFGPGTRLTVT.

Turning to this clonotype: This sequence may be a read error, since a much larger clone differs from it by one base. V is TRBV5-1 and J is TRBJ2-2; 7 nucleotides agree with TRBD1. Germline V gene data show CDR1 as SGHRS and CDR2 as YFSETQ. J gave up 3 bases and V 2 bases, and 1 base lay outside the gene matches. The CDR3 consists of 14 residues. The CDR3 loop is CASSFQGDTGELFF. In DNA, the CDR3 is TGCGCCAGCAGCTTTCAGGGGGACACCGGGGAGCTGTTTTTT.

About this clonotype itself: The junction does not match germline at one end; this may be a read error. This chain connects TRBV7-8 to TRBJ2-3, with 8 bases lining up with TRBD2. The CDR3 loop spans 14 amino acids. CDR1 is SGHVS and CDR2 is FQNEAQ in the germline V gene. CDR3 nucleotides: TGTGCCAGCACCCCGGTGACTAGCGCGGATACGCAGCGTTTT. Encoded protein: CASTPVTSADTQRF.

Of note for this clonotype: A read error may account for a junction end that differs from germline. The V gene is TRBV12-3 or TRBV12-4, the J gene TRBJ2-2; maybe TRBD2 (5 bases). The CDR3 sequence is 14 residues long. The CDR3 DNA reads TGTGCCAGCAGTCTAACAGCGAACACCGGGGAGCTGCTTTTT. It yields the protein CASSLTANTGELLF.

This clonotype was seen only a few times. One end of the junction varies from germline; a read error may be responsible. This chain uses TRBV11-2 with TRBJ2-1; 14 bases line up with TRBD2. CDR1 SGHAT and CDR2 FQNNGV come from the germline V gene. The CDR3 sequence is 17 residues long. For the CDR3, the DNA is TGTGCCAACAGCAGGAGACTAGCGGGAGGGCCGGGTGATAAGCAGTTCTTC. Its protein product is CANSRRLAGGPGDKQFF.

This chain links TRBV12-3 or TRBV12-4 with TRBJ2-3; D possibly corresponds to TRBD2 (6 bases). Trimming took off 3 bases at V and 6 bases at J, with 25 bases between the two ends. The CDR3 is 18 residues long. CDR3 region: CASSFFLVGGQEGDTQYF. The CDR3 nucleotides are TGTGCCAGCAGTTTCTTTCTCGTTGGCGGCCAGGAGGGCGATACGCAGTATTTT.

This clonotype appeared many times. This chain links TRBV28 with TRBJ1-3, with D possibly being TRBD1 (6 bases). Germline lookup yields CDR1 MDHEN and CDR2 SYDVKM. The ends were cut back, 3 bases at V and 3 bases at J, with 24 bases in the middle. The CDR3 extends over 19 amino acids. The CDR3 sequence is CASSFRGVRRGGDGNTIYF. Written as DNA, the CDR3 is TGTGCCAGCAGTTTTCGGGGGGTCCGAAGAGGGGGAGATGGAAACACCATATATTTT.

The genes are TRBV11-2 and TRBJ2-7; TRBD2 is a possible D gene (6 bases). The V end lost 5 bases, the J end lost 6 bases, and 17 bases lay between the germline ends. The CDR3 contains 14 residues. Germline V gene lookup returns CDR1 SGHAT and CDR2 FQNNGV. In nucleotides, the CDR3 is TGTGCCAGCAGCCCAGGCGGGACGGGTGTCGAGCAGTACTTC. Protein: CASSPGGTGVEQYF.

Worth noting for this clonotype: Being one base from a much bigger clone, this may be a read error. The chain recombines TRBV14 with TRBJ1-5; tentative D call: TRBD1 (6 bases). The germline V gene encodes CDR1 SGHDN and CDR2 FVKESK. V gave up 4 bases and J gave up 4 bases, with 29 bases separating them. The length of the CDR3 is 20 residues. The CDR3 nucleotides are TGTGCCAGCAGCCTCTACCCCCGAGGACAGAGGAGTATGGGAAATCAGCCCCAGCATTTT. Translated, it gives CASSLYPRGQRSMGNQPQHF.